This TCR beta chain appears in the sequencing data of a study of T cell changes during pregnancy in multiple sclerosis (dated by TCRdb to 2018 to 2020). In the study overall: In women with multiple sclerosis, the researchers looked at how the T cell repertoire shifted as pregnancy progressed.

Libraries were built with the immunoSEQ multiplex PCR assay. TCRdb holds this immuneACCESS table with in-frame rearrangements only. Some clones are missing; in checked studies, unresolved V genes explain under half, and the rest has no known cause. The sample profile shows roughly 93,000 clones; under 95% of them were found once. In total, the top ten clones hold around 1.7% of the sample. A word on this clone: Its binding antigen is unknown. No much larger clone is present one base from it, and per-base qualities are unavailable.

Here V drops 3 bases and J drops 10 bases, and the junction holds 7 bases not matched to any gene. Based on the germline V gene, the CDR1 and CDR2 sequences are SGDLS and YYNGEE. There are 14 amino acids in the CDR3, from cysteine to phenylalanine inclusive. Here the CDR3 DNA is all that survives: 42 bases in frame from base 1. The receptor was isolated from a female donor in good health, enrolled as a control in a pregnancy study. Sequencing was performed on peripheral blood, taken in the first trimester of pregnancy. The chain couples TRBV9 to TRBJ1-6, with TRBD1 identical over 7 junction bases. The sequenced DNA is TGTGCCAGCAGCGACACAGGGGCTCGGTCACCCCTCCACTTT. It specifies CASSDTGARSPLHF.